This TCR beta chain was identified in a study of chemoradiotherapy in HPV16-positive cancers. Study details: Functional T-cell assays on a couple of HPV16-positive patients' cells defined candidate HPV-specific clones and common TCR motifs. Study-level results: Candidate HPV-specific clones and E7-related TCR motifs grew in tumor during treatment.

Repeated repertoire sampling spanned the course of chemoradiotherapy. As for this clone: Its specificity is unknown.

Trimming shortened V by 4 bases and J by 0 bases, and 7 bases separated the two germline ends. Germline assignment: CDR1 KGHSH and CDR2 LQKENI. The CDR3 spans 14 residues. Sequencing was performed with immunoSEQ multiplex PCR; in TCRdb, only in-frame clones are kept and a portion is missing. The data show over 10,000 clones, with roughly 90% seen just once and about 2.5% held by the top ten. The input for sequencing was blood, taken from a patient who underwent chemoradiotherapy. The clonotype comes from a human donor with HPV-associated anogenital cancer. The V call is TRBV18, the J call TRBJ2-4, with D unclear. The CDR3 here is CASSHDLAKNIQYF. The CDR3 region has the DNA TGTGCCAGCTCACATGACTTAGCCAAAAACATTCAGTACTTC.